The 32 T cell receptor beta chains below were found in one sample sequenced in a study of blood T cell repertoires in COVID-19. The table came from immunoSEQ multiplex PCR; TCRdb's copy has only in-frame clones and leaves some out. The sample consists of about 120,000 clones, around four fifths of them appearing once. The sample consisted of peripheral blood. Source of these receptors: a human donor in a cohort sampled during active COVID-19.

CDR3 coding DNA: TGTGCCAGCAGCCAAGGCGGGACTAGCCGAAATGAGCAGTTCTTC. It encodes CASSQGGTSRNEQFF. The chain has TRBV4-2 and TRBJ2-1, with 9 bases aligning to TRBD2. Germline values: CDR1 LGHNA, CDR2 YNFKEQ. This CDR3 region has 15 residues. V trimming: 1 base; J trimming: 7 bases; junction bases outside the gene matches: 5.

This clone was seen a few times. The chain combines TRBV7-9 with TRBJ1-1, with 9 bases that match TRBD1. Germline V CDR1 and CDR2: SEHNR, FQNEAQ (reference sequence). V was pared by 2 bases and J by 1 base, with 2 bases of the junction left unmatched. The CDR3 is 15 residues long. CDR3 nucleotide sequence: TGTGCCAGCAGCTTATGGACAGGGGAGAACACTGAAGCTTTCTTT. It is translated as CASSLWTGENTEAFF.

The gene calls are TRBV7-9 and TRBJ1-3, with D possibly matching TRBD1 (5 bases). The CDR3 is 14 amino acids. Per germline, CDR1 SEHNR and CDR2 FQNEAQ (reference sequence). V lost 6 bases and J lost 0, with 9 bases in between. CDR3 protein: CASRVDSSGNTIYF. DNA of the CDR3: TGTGCCAGCAGGGTCGACAGCTCTGGAAACACCATATATTTT.

In nucleotides, the CDR3 is TGTGCCAACAAGAGGGCTAGCGGGTCCACAGATACGCAGTATTTT. It yields the protein CANKRASGSTDTQYF. V and J are TRBV7-2 and TRBJ2-3; 8 positions agree with TRBD2. CDR1 and CDR2 (germline): SGHTA, FQGNSA. This CDR3 comprises 15 residues. V was pared by 10 bases and J by 2 bases, with 11 bases of the junction left unmatched.

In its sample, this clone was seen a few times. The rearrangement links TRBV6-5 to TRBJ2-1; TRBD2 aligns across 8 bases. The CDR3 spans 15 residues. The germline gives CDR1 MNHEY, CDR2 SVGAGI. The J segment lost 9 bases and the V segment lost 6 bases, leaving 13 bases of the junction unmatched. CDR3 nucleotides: TGTGCCAGCAGCCTCGGACTAGCTTCCAAGGGTGAGCAGTTCTTC. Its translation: CASSLGLASKGEQFF.

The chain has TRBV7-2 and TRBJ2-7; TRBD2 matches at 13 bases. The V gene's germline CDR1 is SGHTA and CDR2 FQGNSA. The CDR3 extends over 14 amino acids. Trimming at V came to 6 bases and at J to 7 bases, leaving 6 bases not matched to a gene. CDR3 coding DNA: TGTGCCAGCAGAGGGACTAGCGGGGTAGGGGAGCAGTACTTC. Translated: CASRGTSGVGEQYF.

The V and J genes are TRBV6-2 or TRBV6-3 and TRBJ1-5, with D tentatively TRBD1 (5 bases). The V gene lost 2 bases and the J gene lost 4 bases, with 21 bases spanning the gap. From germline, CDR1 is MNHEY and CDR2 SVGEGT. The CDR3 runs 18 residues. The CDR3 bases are TGTGCCAGCAGTTACCGGGGGGGTCGTCGTGAATCGAATCAGCCCCAGCATTTT. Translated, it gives CASSYRGGRRESNQPQHF.

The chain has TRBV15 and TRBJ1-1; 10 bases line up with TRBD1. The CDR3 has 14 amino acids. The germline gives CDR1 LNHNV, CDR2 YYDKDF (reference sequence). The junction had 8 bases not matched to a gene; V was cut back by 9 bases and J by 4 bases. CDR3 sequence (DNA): TGTGCCACTAGACAGGGGGCGACGGTCACTGAAGCTTTCTTT. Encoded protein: CATRQGATVTEAFF. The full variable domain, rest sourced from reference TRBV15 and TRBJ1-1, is DAMVIQNPRYQVTQFGKPVTLSCSQTLNHNVMYWYQQKSSQAPKLLFHYYDKDFNNEADTPDNFQSRRPNTSFCFLDIRSPGLGDTAMYLCATRQGATVTEAFFGQGTRLTVV.

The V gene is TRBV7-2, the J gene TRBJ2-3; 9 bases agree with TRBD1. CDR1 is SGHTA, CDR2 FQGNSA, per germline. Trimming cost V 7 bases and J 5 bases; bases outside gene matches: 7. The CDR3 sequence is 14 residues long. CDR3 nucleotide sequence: TGTGCCAGCACTAAGGGACAGGGCGGAGATACGCAGTATTTT. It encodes CASTKGQGGDTQYF. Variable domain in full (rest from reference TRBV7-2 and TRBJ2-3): GAGVSQSPSNKVTEKGKDVELRCDPISGHTALYWYRQSLGQGLEFLIYFQGNSAPDKSGLPSDRFSAERTGGSVSTLTIQRTQQEDSAVYLCASTKGQGGDTQYFGPGTRLTVL.

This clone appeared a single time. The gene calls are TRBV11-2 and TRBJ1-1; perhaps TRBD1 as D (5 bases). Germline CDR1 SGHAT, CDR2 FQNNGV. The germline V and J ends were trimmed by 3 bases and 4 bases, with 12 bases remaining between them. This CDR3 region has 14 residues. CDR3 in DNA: TGTGCCAGCAGCTTGGCCGATCAGGGCACTGAAGCTTTCTTT. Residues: CASSLADQGTEAFF.

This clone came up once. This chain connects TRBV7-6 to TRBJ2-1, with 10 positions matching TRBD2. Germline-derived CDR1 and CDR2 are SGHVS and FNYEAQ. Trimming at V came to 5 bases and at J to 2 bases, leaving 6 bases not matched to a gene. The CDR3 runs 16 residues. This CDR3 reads CASSPSGLAAYNEQFF. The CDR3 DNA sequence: TGTGCCAGCAGCCCCTCCGGACTAGCGGCCTACAATGAGCAGTTCTTC.

As DNA, the CDR3 is TGTGCCAGTTCGGGACAGGGCTACAATGAGCAGTTCTTC. The encoded protein is CASSGQGYNEQFF. The V call is TRBV24-1, the J call TRBJ2-1; TRBD1 aligns across 9 bases. This CDR3 contains 13 residues. Trimming removed 11 bases from V and 3 bases from J; junction bases left unmatched: 4. Germline lookup yields CDR1 KGHDR and CDR2 SFDVKD.

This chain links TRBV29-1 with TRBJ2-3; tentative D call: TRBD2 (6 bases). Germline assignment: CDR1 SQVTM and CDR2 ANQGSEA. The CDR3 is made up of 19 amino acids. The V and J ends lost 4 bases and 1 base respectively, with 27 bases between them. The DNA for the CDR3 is TGCAGCGTTGTGGGAGAGGAAGGGGCTGGGGGGTACCGCACAGATACGCAGTATTTT. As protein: CSVVGEEGAGGYRTDTQYF.

As DNA, the CDR3 is TGCGCCAGCAGTGAGGCCGGGGGGAGCTCCTACAATGAGCAGTTCTTC. Its translation is CASSEAGGSSYNEQFF. This rearrangement joins TRBV5-1 to TRBJ2-1, with TRBD2 matching 7 bases. The trim removed 5 bases at V and 0 bases at J, leaving 8 bases unmatched. CDR1 and CDR2 (germline): SGHRS, YFSETQ. This CDR3 spans 16 amino acids.

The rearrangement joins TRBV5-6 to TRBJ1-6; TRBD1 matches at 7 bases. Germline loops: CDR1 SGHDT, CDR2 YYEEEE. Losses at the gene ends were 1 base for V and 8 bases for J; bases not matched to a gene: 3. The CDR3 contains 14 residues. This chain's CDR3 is CASSLIRGDSPLHF. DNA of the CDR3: TGTGCCAGCAGCTTGATCAGGGGGGATTCACCCCTCCACTTT.

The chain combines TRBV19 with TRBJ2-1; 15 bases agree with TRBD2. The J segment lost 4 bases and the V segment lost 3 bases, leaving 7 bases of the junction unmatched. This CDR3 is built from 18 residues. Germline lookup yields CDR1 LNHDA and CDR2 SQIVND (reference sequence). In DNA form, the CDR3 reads TGTGCCAGTAGTATGGGACTAGCGGGGGGCCGCATGTACAATGAGCAGTTCTTC. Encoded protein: CASSMGLAGGRMYNEQFF.

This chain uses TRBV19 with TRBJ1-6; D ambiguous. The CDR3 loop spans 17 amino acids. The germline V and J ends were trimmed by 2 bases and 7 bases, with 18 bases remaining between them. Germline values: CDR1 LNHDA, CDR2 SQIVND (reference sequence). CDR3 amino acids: CASSIPRASGVNSPLHF. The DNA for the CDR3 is TGTGCCAGTAGTATACCCCGGGCGTCGGGAGTCAATTCACCCCTCCACTTT.

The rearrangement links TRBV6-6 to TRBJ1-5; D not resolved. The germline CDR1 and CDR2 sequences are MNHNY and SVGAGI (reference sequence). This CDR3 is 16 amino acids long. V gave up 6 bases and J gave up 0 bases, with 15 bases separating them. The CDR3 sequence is CASSPYSAHSNQPQHF. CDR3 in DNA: TGTGCCAGCAGCCCTTACAGTGCCCATAGCAATCAGCCCCAGCATTTT.

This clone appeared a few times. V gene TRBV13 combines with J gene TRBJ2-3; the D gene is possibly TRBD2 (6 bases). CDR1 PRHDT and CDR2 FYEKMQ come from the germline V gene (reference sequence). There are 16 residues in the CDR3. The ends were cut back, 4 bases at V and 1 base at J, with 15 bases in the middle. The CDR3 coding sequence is TGTGCCAGCAGCTCCTTAGCGGTGGGAGGCACAGATACGCAGTATTTT. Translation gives CASSSLAVGGTDTQYF.

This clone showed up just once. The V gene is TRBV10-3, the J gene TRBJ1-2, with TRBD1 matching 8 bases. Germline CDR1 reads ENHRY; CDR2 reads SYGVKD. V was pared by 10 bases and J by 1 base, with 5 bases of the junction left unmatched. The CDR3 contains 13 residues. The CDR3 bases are TGTGCCACGCAGGGGGCTCTTAACTATGGCTACACCTTC. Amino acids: CATQGALNYGYTF.

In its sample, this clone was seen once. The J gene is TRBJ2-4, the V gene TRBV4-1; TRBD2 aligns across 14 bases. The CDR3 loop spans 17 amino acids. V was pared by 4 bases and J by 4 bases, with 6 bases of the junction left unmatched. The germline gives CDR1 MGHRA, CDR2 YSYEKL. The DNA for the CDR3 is TGCGCCAGCAGCCCCATCGGACTAGCGGGGGGAAAAAACATTCAGTACTTC. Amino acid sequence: CASSPIGLAGGKNIQYF.

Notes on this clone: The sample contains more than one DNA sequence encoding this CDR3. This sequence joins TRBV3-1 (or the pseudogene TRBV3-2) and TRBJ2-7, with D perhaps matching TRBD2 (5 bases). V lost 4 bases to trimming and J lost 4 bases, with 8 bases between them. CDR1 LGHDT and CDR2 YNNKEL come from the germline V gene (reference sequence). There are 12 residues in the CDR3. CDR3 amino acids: CASSRGGYEQYF. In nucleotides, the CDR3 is TGTGCCAGCAGCCGAGGCGGGTACGAGCAGTACTTC.

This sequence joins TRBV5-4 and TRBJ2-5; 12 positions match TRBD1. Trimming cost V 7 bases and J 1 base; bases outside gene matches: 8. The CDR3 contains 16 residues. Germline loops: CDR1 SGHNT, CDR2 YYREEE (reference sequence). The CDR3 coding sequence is TGTGCCAGCTCGATCCGGGACAGGGGGCTCCAAGAGACCCAGTACTTC. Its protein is CASSIRDRGLQETQYF.

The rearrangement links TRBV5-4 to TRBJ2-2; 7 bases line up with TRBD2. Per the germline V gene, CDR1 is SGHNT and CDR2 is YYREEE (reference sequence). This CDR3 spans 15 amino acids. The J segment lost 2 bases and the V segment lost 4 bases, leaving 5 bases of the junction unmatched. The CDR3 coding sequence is TGTGCCAGCAGCCCCTCTAGCGGAAACACCGGGGAGCTGTTTTTT. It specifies CASSPSSGNTGELFF.

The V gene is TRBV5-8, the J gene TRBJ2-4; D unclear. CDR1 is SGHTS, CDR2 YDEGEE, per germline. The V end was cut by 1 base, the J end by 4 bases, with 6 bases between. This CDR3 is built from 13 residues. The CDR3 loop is CASSLNGKNIQYF. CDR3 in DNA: TGTGCCAGCAGCTTGAACGGGAAAAACATTCAGTACTTC.

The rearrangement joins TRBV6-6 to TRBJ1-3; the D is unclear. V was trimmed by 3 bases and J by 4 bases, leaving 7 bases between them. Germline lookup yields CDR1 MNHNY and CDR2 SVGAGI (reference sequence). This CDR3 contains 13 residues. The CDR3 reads CASSYELGNTIYF. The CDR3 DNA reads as TGTGCCAGCAGTTATGAGCTAGGAAACACCATATATTTT.

CDR3 amino acids: CASAAGGTEAFF. In DNA form, the CDR3 reads TGTGCCAGCGCAGCAGGGGGGACTGAAGCTTTCTTT. V usage is TRBV13 and J usage is TRBJ1-1, with 7 bases identical to TRBD1. V lost 8 bases and J lost 5; bases outside the gene matches: 5. This CDR3 is built from 12 residues. The germline V gene encodes CDR1 PRHDT and CDR2 FYEKMQ (reference sequence).

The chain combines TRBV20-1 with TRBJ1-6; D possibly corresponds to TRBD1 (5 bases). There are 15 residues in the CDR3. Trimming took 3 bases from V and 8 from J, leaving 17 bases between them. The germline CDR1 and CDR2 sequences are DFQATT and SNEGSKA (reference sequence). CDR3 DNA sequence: TGCAGTGCTAGTCGCGGGGGGTCGGCAGATTCACCCCTCCACTTT. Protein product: CSASRGGSADSPLHF.

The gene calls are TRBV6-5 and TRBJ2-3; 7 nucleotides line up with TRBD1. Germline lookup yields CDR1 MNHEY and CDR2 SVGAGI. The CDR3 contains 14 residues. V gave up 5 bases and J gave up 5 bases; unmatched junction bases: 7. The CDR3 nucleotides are TGTGCCAGCAGTAAGATAGACAGGGTAGATACGCAGTATTTT. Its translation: CASSKIDRVDTQYF.

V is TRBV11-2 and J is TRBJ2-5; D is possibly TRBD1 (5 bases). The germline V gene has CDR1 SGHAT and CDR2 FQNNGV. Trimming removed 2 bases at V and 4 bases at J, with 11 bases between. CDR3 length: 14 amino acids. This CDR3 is CASSLKGPRETQYF. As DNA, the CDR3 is TGTGCCAGCAGCTTAAAGGGGCCACGAGAGACCCAGTACTTC.

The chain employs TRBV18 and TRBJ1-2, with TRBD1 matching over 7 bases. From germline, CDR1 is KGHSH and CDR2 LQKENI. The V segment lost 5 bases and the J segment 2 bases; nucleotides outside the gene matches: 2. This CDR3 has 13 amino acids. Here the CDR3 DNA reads TGTGCCAGCTCAACGGGACAGAACTATGGCTACACCTTC. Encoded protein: CASSTGQNYGYTF.

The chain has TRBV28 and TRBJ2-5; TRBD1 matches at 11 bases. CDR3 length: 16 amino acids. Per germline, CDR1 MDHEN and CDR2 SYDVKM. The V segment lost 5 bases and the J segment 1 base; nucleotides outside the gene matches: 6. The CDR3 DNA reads TGTGCCAGCAGTCCGGGACAGGGGGGCCGCCAAGAGACCCAGTACTTC. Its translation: CASSPGQGGRQETQYF. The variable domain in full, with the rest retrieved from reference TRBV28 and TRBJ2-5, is DVKVTQSSRYLVKRTGEKVFLECVQDMDHENMFWYRQDPGLGLRLIYFSYDVKMKEKGDIPEGYSVSREKKERFSLILESASTNQTSMYLCASSPGQGGRQETQYFGPGTRLLVL.